Listed here are 4 T cell receptor beta chains from one sample, sequenced in a study of cytomegalovirus exposure and HLA in healthy donors. The study ran its PCR with 60 Vbeta and 13 Jbeta primers. Profiling relied on immunoSEQ multiplex PCR, and the TCRdb table lists in-frame clones only, not all of them. The sample has roughly 150,000 clones; roughly three quarters are singletons. Sequenced sample: PBMCs. The origin of the receptors is a male donor in good health and CMV-seronegative.

The chain joins TRBV5-1 to TRBJ2-2, with 10 bases identical to TRBD2. Germline CDR1 and CDR2: SGHRS and YFSETQ. This CDR3 has 16 residues. With 4 bases clipped from V and 0 bases from J, the junction kept 3 bases outside the gene matches. Here the CDR3 reads CASSITSGANTGELFF. The DNA for the CDR3 is TGCGCCAGCAGCATTACTAGCGGGGCGAACACCGGGGAGCTGTTTTTT.

This clone was seen once. The CDR3 loop reads CARGSGGSSGANVLTF. CDR3 nucleotides: TGTGCCCGGGGGAGCGGGGGAAGCTCTGGGGCCAACGTCCTGACTTTC. The chain has TRBV30 and TRBJ2-6; 8 bases match TRBD2. The CDR3 runs 16 residues. V lost 8 bases, J lost 0 bases, and 9 bases stayed unmatched. In germline, CDR1 is GTSNPN, CDR2 SVGIG (reference sequence).

CDR3 residues: CASSPGTGETQYF. CDR3 DNA: TGCGCCAGCAGCCCCGGGACAGGGGAGACCCAGTACTTC. The chain uses TRBV5-1 and TRBJ2-5, with TRBD1 identical over 9 bases. CDR1 is SGHRS, CDR2 YFSETQ, per germline. J was trimmed by 5 bases and V by 4 bases; bases with no gene match: 3. The CDR3 has 13 amino acids.

The chain joins TRBV7-9 to TRBJ1-1; D is uncertain. Germline lookup yields CDR1 SEHNR and CDR2 FQNEAQ (reference sequence). V dropped 1 base and J dropped 4 bases, with 7 bases sitting between them. The CDR3 loop spans 13 amino acids. The CDR3 DNA reads as TGTGCCAGCAGCTTAGGGGAGGGCACTGAAGCTTTCTTT. As protein: CASSLGEGTEAFF.